The 11 T cell receptor beta chains below come from one sample, sequenced in a study of CD8+CD57+ T cells in acquired aplastic anemia (dated by TCRdb to 2017 to 2018). Sequenced using an Illumina HiSeq 2000. Profiling of TCR beta VDJ combinations and CDR3 sequences used genomic DNA as the template. In-frame beta chains were kept once TCRdb had trimmed the public reads at Q25 with fastp and called clones with MiXCR. Merged by CDR3 protein, the rows form single entries marked with the most common genes and DNA. The sample includes 400,000 to 500,000 distinct CDR3 sequences, with under 80% observed a single time. Of the sample, approximately 4% is held by the ten largest clones. Input material: sorted CD4+, CD8+, or CD8+CD57+ T cells (not recorded which) from PBMCs. The receptors come from a human donor in good health, serving as a control.

Notes on this clonotype: The junction shows a germline mismatch at one end, possibly a read error. V usage is TRBV7-2 and J usage is TRBJ1-2; TRBD1 matches at 11 bases. The CDR3 has 14 amino acids. The germline V gene has CDR1 SGHTA and CDR2 FQGNSA. The CDR3 nucleotides are TGTGCCAGCAGCTTCTCCGGGACAGGGGGAAACACCACATTC. This encodes CASSFSGTGGNTTF.

A few counts support this clonotype. The V gene is TRBV29-1, the J gene TRBJ2-3; possibly TRBD1 for D (6 bases). CDR3 length: 14 amino acids. Deletions cut 7 bases from V and 1 base from J, with 15 bases between. The germline CDR1 and CDR2 sequences are SQVTM and ANQGSEA. The chain's CDR3 is CSAEWSGGTDTQYF. The CDR3 DNA is TGCAGCGCCGAATGGTCAGGGGGCACAGATACGCAGTATTTT.

The genes are TRBV20-1 and TRBJ2-7; 7 bases agree with TRBD1. This CDR3 spans 11 amino acids. Germline CDR1 is DFQATT and CDR2 is SNEGSKA (reference sequence). V shed 6 bases and J 5 bases; nucleotides not matched to a gene: 4. The CDR3 region is CSATQGHEQYF. The CDR3 coding sequence is TGCAGTGCAACACAGGGGCACGAGCAGTACTTC.

This clonotype has ten or more counts. The chain employs TRBV20-1 and TRBJ2-1; D is unresolved. Germline-derived CDR1 and CDR2 are DFQATT and SNEGSKA (reference sequence). Between the trimmed V and J ends, which lost 4 bases and 7 bases, there was a span of 11 bases. The CDR3 contains 12 residues. The chain's CDR3 is CSAIVLGNEQFF. In DNA form, the CDR3 reads TGCAGTGCTATAGTACTTGGGAATGAGCAGTTCTTC.

Written as DNA, the CDR3 is TGTGCCAGCAGCCCGGACACCAGGAATTCACCCCTCCACTTT. Translation gives CASSPDTRNSPLHF. The chain combines TRBV9 with TRBJ1-6; a weak D match, TRBD1 (5 bases). This CDR3 comprises 14 residues. The ends were cut back, 4 bases at V and 7 bases at J, with 12 bases in the middle. Germline CDR1 is SGDLS and CDR2 is YYNGEE. The variable domain in full, completed from reference TRBV9 and TRBJ1-6, reads DSGVTQTPKHLITATGQRVTLRCSPRSGDLSVYWYQQSLDQGLQFLIQYYNGEERAKGNILERFSAQQFPDLHSELNLSSLELGDSALYFCASSPDTRNSPLHFGNGTRLTVT.

V usage is TRBV20-1 and J usage is TRBJ2-5, with 11 bases that match TRBD2. Germline-derived CDR1 and CDR2 are DFQATT and SNEGSKA (reference sequence). The CDR3 sequence is 14 residues long. Trimming at V came to 1 base and at J to 4 bases, leaving 2 bases not matched to a gene. Here the CDR3 reads CSARASGRSETQYF. As DNA, the CDR3 is TGCAGTGCTAGAGCTAGCGGGAGGTCAGAGACCCAGTACTTC.

V and J are TRBV10-3 and TRBJ2-5; 7 nucleotides align to TRBD2. This CDR3 region has 14 residues. V gave up 0 bases and J gave up 5 bases; unmatched junction bases: 3. Germline V gives CDR1 ENHRY, CDR2 SYGVKD. The DNA for the CDR3 is TGTGCCATCAGTGAGTCGATGGGGGGGGAGACCCAGTACTTC. Translated: CAISESMGGETQYF.

With regard to this clonotype: Relative to the germline gene, one junction end is altered; a read error may explain this. J is TRBJ1-5 and V is TRBV7-9; TRBD1 is a possible D gene (5 bases). Germline-derived CDR1 and CDR2 are SEHNR and FQNEAQ (reference sequence). The CDR3 extends over 16 amino acids. CDR3 loop: CASRQPPIRENQAQHF. Written as DNA, the CDR3 is TGTGCCAGCAGACAGCCCCCAATCAGGGAGAATCAGGCCCAGCATTTT.

The CDR3 loop reads CASNLGRSEDTQYF. The CDR3 region has the DNA TGTGCCAGCAACCTCGGGAGGAGTGAGGATACGCAGTATTTT. The rearrangement links TRBV11-2 to TRBJ2-3, with 7 nucleotides matching TRBD2. Germline V gene data show CDR1 as SGHAT and CDR2 as FQNNGV. V gave up 7 bases and J gave up 6 bases; unmatched junction bases: 10. The CDR3 totals 14 residues.

A remark on this clonotype: Since a much larger clone is just one base distant, this may be a read error. This rearrangement joins TRBV6-6 to TRBJ1-6, with TRBD1 matching 8 bases. The CDR3 sequence is 15 residues long. Germline V gives CDR1 MNHNY, CDR2 SVGAGI (reference sequence). In DNA form, the CDR3 reads TGTGCCAGCAGTTCCCGGTCAGGGGGCAATTCACCCCCCCACTTT. As protein: CASSSRSGGNSPPHF.

As to this clonotype: Relative to the germline gene, one junction end is altered; a read error may explain this. The chain employs TRBV7-2 and TRBJ1-1; D gene uncertain. From germline, CDR1 is SGHTA and CDR2 FQGNSA. CDR3 length: 13 residues. The CDR3: CASSWVENTEDAF. For the CDR3, the DNA is TGTGCCAGCAGCTGGGTCGAGAACACTGAAGATGCTTTT.